Below are 18 T cell receptor beta chains sequenced from a single sample in a study of control samples from healthy donors and cancer patients. Here immunoSEQ multiplex PCR was the method, and the copy in TCRdb shows in-frame clones only, minus some. The table has 95,000 to 130,000 clones, 88% seen once. Sequencing input: blood. Receptors were obtained from a woman aged 70-85 years in good health.

CDR3 protein: CASSIVLGSDTQYF. The CDR3 nucleotides read TGTGCCAGTAGTATAGTTCTGGGTTCAGATACGCAGTATTTT. This chain uses TRBV19 with TRBJ2-3; D is uncertain. This CDR3 is 14 amino acids long. Trimming took 1 base from V and 4 from J, leaving 9 bases between them. Germline V CDR1 and CDR2: LNHDA, SQIVND (reference sequence).

This clone appeared once. The gene calls are TRBV5-5 and TRBJ2-7; TRBD1 is a possible D gene (6 bases). V lost 0 bases, J lost 2 bases, and 12 bases lay in between. This CDR3 region has 15 residues. Looked up from germline, CDR1 is SGHKS and CDR2 is YYEKEE (reference sequence). The CDR3 DNA is TGTGCCAGCAGCTTGGTGGGACACGGAACCTACGAGCAGTACTTC. Translation gives CASSLVGHGTYEQYF. The full variable domain, with the rest looked up from reference TRBV5-5 and TRBJ2-7, is DAGVTQSPTHLIKTRGQQVTLRCSPISGHKSVSWYQQVLGQGPQFIFQYYEKEERGRGNFPDRFSARQFPNYSSELNVNALLLGDSALYLCASSLVGHGTYEQYFGPGTRLTVT.

The gene calls are TRBV6-5 and TRBJ1-4; D possibly corresponds to TRBD1 (6 bases). V was clipped by 5 bases and J by 0 bases, with 7 bases between them. Germline V gene lookup returns CDR1 MNHEY and CDR2 SVGAGI. The CDR3 is made up of 14 amino acids. The CDR3 sequence: CASSRTATNEKLFF. The CDR3 bases are TGTGCCAGCAGTCGGACAGCAACTAATGAAAAACTGTTTTTT.

The chain links TRBV18 to TRBJ2-5, with 7 bases lining up with TRBD1. Trimming at V came to 3 bases and at J to 1 base, leaving 5 bases not matched to a gene. This CDR3 is built from 15 residues. CDR1 and CDR2 (germline): KGHSH, LQKENI. The CDR3: CASSPRQGPQETQYF. The CDR3 region has the DNA TGTGCCAGCTCACCGAGACAGGGCCCCCAAGAGACCCAGTACTTC.

This chain connects TRBV5-8 to TRBJ1-1; no firm D call. V was cut by 4 bases and J by 5 bases, with 18 bases left in between. This CDR3 has 15 amino acids. Germline loops: CDR1 SGHTS, CDR2 YDEGEE. The CDR3 loop is CASSITSKRGTEAFF. The CDR3 DNA reads as TGTGCCAGCAGCATCACTAGTAAGAGAGGGACTGAAGCTTTCTTT.

The chain has TRBV18 and TRBJ1-1, with TRBD1 as a possible D gene (5 bases). V gave up 3 bases and J gave up 1 base, with 12 bases separating them. CDR1 is KGHSH, CDR2 LQKENI, per germline. The CDR3 is 15 residues long. The CDR3 here is CASSPPSGGNTEAFF. CDR3 nucleotides: TGTGCCAGCTCACCTCCCTCTGGGGGGAACACTGAAGCTTTCTTT.

The genes are TRBV4-1 and TRBJ1-6, with D unresolved. Germline V gene lookup returns CDR1 MGHRA and CDR2 YSYEKL. The CDR3 is 15 amino acids. V was clipped by 3 bases and J by 6 bases, with 12 bases between them. The CDR3 spells CASSQEAGINSPLHF. In nucleotides, the CDR3 is TGCGCCAGCAGCCAGGAGGCCGGAATTAATTCACCCCTCCACTTT.

The rearrangement joins TRBV4-1 to TRBJ1-3; D uncertain. Trimming stripped 3 bases from V and 4 bases from J, with 7 bases between. The CDR3 has 13 residues. The germline V gene encodes CDR1 MGHRA and CDR2 YSYEKL. The DNA for the CDR3 is TGCGCCAGCAGCCAGTTAAGAGGAAACACCATATATTTT. This gives the protein CASSQLRGNTIYF.

The chain links TRBV24-1 to TRBJ2-2, with TRBD1 matching 7 bases. This CDR3 contains 18 residues. Per germline, CDR1 KGHDR and CDR2 SFDVKD. V trimming: 4 bases; J trimming: 2 bases; junction bases outside the gene matches: 12. CDR3 region: CATSEPGTAPTNTGELFF. CDR3 DNA sequence: TGTGCCACCAGTGAACCCGGGACAGCCCCTACCAACACCGGGGAGCTGTTTTTT.

This chain links TRBV5-1 with TRBJ2-7; TRBD2 agrees at 8 bases. The CDR3 has 16 residues. The V gene's germline CDR1 is SGHRS and CDR2 YFSETQ. V gave up 3 bases and J gave up 2 bases; unmatched junction bases: 10. The CDR3 DNA reads as TGCGCCAGCAGCTCCCCTCGTCGCGGGGGGACCTACGAGCAGTACTTC. Protein: CASSSPRRGGTYEQYF.

This chain joins TRBV25-1 and TRBJ1-1, with 8 bases lining up with TRBD1. Germline lookup yields CDR1 MGHDK and CDR2 SYGVNS. This CDR3 is built from 15 residues. Trimming at V came to 3 bases and at J to 3 bases, leaving 6 bases not matched to a gene. This CDR3 is CASSDPGQGDTEAFF. In DNA, the CDR3 is TGTGCCAGCAGTGACCCCGGACAGGGTGACACTGAAGCTTTCTTT.

The chain combines TRBV11-3 with TRBJ1-1; the D gene is possibly TRBD1 (6 bases). The germline gives CDR1 SGHNT, CDR2 YENEEA. V lost 4 bases and J 3 bases, leaving 21 bases between the germline ends. The CDR3 spans 17 residues. CDR3 DNA sequence: TGTGCCAGCAGCTCGCAACAGGGTCCTGGTTATTACACTGAAGCTTTCTTT. It is translated as CASSSQQGPGYYTEAFF.

The chain carries TRBV6-6 and TRBJ1-4, with D possibly being TRBD1 (5 bases). CDR3 size: 15 residues. V was cut by 2 bases and J by 3 bases, with 10 bases left in between. Germline loops: CDR1 MNHNY, CDR2 SVGAGI (reference sequence). The CDR3 spells CASSYIGHPNEKLFF. Written as DNA, the CDR3 is TGTGCCAGCAGTTACATCGGACACCCTAATGAAAAACTGTTTTTT.

Worth noting for this clone: Germline and junction disagree at one end, which may indicate a read error. This chain links TRBV5-1 with TRBJ1-1; 7 positions agree with TRBD1. The CDR3 runs to 15 residues. Germline CDR1 reads SGHRS; CDR2 reads YFSETQ. CDR3 amino acids: CASSSQGGLNTEAFF. The CDR3 nucleotides are TGCGCCAGCAGCTCCCAGGGGGGGCTGAATACTGAAGCTTTCTTT.

CDR3 nucleotide sequence: TGTGCCAGTAGTATGATATCTGAAGACTCCTACAATGAGCAGTTCTTC. It encodes CASSMISEDSYNEQFF. The chain combines TRBV19 with TRBJ2-1; unclear D gene. In germline, CDR1 is LNHDA, CDR2 SQIVND (reference sequence). CDR3 length: 16 amino acids. V lost 3 bases, J lost 0 bases, and 12 bases lay in between.

This chain joins TRBV3-1 (or the pseudogene TRBV3-2) and TRBJ2-2; D ambiguous. This CDR3 has 13 amino acids. Germline CDR1 reads LGHDT; CDR2 reads YNNKEL (reference sequence). V was cut by 1 base and J by 7 bases, with 7 bases left in between. In DNA form, the CDR3 reads TGTGCCAGCAGCCAAGCTCTTGGCGGGGAGCTGTTTTTT. It encodes CASSQALGGELFF.

The gene calls are TRBV9 and TRBJ1-2; D is perhaps TRBD1 (6 bases). Germline loops: CDR1 SGDLS, CDR2 YYNGEE. V dropped 4 bases and J dropped 0 bases, with 19 bases sitting between them. The CDR3 has 17 amino acids. The CDR3 reads CASSSTGGVGTNYGYTF. Written as DNA, the CDR3 is TGTGCCAGCAGCTCCACGGGGGGCGTGGGTACTAACTATGGCTACACCTTC. Together with reference TRBV9 and TRBJ1-2, the CDR3 gives the full variable domain: DSGVTQTPKHLITATGQRVTLRCSPRSGDLSVYWYQQSLDQGLQFLIQYYNGEERAKGNILERFSAQQFPDLHSELNLSSLELGDSALYFCASSSTGGVGTNYGYTFGSGTRLTVV.

J is TRBJ2-3 and V is TRBV7-9; the D is unclear. This CDR3 contains 11 residues. CDR1 and CDR2 from the germline V gene are SEHNR and FQNEAQ (reference sequence). Trimming pared 5 bases from V and 5 bases from J, leaving 5 bases between. The CDR3 DNA sequence: TGTGCCAGCAGCGTCCGAGATACGCAGTATTTT. Residues: CASSVRDTQYF.